This T cell receptor beta chain was captured by sequencing in a study of blood T cell repertoires in COVID-19. The wider study: Samples came from the United States, Italy and Spain, spanning acute and convalescent COVID-19. T cells, B-cell-depleted T cells, or PBMCs supplied cDNA or gDNA.

Clones were sequenced by immunoSEQ multiplex PCR, and TCRdb holds only the in-frame ones, with some missing. The data show about 72,000 clones, about nine tenths seen once. The sequenced sample consisted of peripheral blood. The TCR was taken from a man in his thirties or forties with acute or convalescent COVID-19.

In DNA, the CDR3 is TGTGCCACCCAGGAGGCAGGGGGCTACGAGCAGTACTTC. Its translation: CATQEAGGYEQYF. The V gene is TRBV6-5, the J gene TRBJ2-7; the match to TRBD1 covers 7 bases. V was clipped by 10 bases and J by 3 bases; unmatched bases: 9. The V gene's germline CDR1 is MNHEY and CDR2 SVGAGI. This CDR3 is built from 13 residues.